A selection of T cell receptor beta chains follows, all from one sample in a study of CD8+ T cells in alopecia areata. Repertoires were generated with immunoSEQ multiplex PCR, while TCRdb's copy carries only in-frame clones and drops some. The profile shows around 250,000 clones, about 68% of them singletons. The sequencing here drew on CD4+ T cells sorted from blood, taken at week 0. The receptors derive from a human donor with alopecia areata. The CDR3 runs from the conserved cysteine through the conserved F or W.

V gene,J gene,CDR3 protein
TRBV5-4,TRBJ2-3,CASSFEVTDTQYF
TRBV11-2,TRBJ1-6,CASSFAFGRAYNSPLHF
TRBV7-6,TRBJ2-1,CASSLGTGGPAAYNEQFF
TRBV2,TRBJ2-2,CASRGTGELFF
TRBV7-9,TRBJ2-1,CASSHDRGYGNEQFF
TRBV30,TRBJ2-5,CASDRDSEETQYF
TRBV5-1,TRBJ2-1,CASSLSGTKTYNEQFF
TRBV2,TRBJ2-1,CASSESGPEQFF
TRBV7-3,TRBJ1-2,CASSLTSGTGVEGYTF
TRBV15,TRBJ2-3,CATSSTRTGGTDTQYF
TRBV30,TRBJ2-7,CAWSRGSGGRLGFEQYF
TRBV5-1,TRBJ2-7,CASSFGTSYEQYF
TRBV11-2,TRBJ2-1,CASSSGLSSYNEQFF
TRBV30,TRBJ1-5,CAWSIGESQPQHF
TRBV30,TRBJ1-5,CAWSGNRGLSNQPQHF
TRBV20-1,TRBJ2-5,CSASGEETQYF
TRBV30,TRBJ2-3,CAWDGQALSGPDTQYF
TRBV6-1,TRBJ1-2,CASSESGTNLNYGYTF
TRBV29-1,TRBJ2-7,CSVSGFGYEQYF
TRBV5-4,TRBJ2-4,CASSPRTGLAKNIQYF
TRBV30,TRBJ1-2,CAWSVQTGGYGYTF
TRBV11-2,TRBJ1-2,CASSLVGGSHGYTF
TRBV9,TRBJ1-1,CASSVVGSPQAFF
TRBV30,TRBJ1-2,CAWSVHGTGRGYTF
TRBV30,TRBJ2-3,CAWSVLAGGGTDTQYF
TRBV30,TRBJ1-1,CAWSVLAENTEAFF
TRBV2,TRBJ2-7,CASRMGGETYEQYF
TRBV19,TRBJ1-6,CASSIMGAGSPLHF